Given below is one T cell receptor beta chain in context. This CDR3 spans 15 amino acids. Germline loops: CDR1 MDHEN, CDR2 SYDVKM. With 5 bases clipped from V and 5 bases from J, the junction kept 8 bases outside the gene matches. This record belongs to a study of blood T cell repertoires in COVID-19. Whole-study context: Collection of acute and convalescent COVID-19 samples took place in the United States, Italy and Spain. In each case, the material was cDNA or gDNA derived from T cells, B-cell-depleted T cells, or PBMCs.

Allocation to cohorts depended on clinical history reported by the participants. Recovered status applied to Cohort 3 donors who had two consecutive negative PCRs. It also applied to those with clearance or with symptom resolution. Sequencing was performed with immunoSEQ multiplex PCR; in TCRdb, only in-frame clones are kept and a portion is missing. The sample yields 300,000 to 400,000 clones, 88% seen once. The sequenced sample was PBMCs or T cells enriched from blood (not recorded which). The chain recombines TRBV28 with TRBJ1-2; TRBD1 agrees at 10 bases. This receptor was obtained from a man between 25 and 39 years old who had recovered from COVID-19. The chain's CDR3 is CASSLAGQGTYGYTF. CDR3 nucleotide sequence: TGTGCCAGCAGTCTGGCGGGACAGGGGACTTATGGCTACACCTTC.